This TCR beta chain was identified in a study of blood T cell repertoires in COVID-19 (TCRdb year 2020). Concerning the study at large: Samples covering the acute and convalescent phases of COVID-19 were provided by collaborators in the United States, Italy and Spain. The material from the prospective study consisted of cDNA or gDNA derived from T cells, B-cell-depleted T cells, or PBMCs. The dataset comprised deeply sampled blood TCRbeta repertoires from subjects exposed to, actively infected with, or recovered from COVID-19. The repertoires were made available in a free public database intended to serve as a resource for research on the immune response to SARS-CoV-2. Samples were obtained from the ongoing ImmuneRACE study (first 160 participants) and from over a thousand subjects provided by 6 global collaborators. Sample metadata almost always included a de-identified subject ID, COVID-19 status, age in years and sex. Where available, HLA class I and class II types were obtained from metadata supplied by the sample provider rather than from assay-based typing. General conclusions and limits of the study: The quantity of clinical and demographic metadata differed by source and by participant and was supplied without curation.

This clone was counted a few times. Its binding antigen is unknown. No much larger clonotype is one base removed from it; base qualities were not supplied. The CDR3, from cysteine to phenylalanine, totals 15 residues. Just the 45-base CDR3 DNA is kept, in frame starting at base 1. For this chain, trimming is 1 base at the V end and 8 bases at the J end, and the number of junction bases without a gene match is 7. CDR1 LGHNA and CDR2 YNFKEQ are derived from the germline V gene. TCRbeta CDR3 regions were amplified from genomic DNA by means of the immunoSEQ Assay, a bias-controlled multiplex PCR. The paper's processing steps were these. Nucleated cell counts per sample were estimated from amplification of reference gene primers within the assay. To quantify the absolute abundance of each unique TCRbeta CDR3 rearrangement, sequence reads were collapsed and filtered. For each sample, productive Simpson clonality was calculated as the square root of Simpson's diversity index across productive rearrangements. TCRdb stores this immuneACCESS table with in-frame sequences only. Part of the clones is absent; in the studies checked, under half of the shortfall reflects unresolved V genes, and no reason is known for the rest. Clone size and V and J calls were adopted from that table, with D and trimming inferred from the DNA. In this sample the table shows about 160,000 clones, 70% to 80% of which occur a single time. The top ten constitute 8.1% of the sample.

One collaborating source in Seattle enrolled patients while the patients were actively infected and followed the patients over time throughout the course of disease. Whole blood was collected in K2EDTA tubes by collaborating institutions according to the institutions' own protocols. Collaborator samples were shipped for TCRbeta analysis as frozen whole blood, isolated PBMCs, or DNA extracted from either sample type. The V gene is TRBV4-2 and the J gene is TRBJ1-2; 10 middle bases align to TRBD1. Sequenced input: peripheral blood. The clonotype was recovered from a woman in her sixties or seventies with COVID-19, enrolled during active disease. The DNA sequence follows: TGTGCCAGCAGCCAAGCCGCGGGACAGGGGCTGGGCTACACCTTC. Its amino acids are CASSQAAGQGLGYTF.